What follows describes a single T cell receptor beta chain. Its antigen is undetermined. The data originate from a study of shared clonotypes between healthy human individuals. Study-wide findings and caveats: Among donors, the sharing of clonotypes was expected to be influenced by sequencing depth.

Naive CD8 cells lacked CD45RO and underwent positive selection for CCR7, leaving out terminally differentiated effector memory CD45RA+ cells. The repertoire was sequenced with immunoSEQ multiplex PCR; TCRdb's copy has only in-frame clones and lacks some. The sample lists approximately 2,200,000 clones, under 95% occurring once. Sequenced sample: naive CD8+ T cells from PBMCs. The receptor's source is a man younger than 30 in good health. Some clones in this sample may be carry-over from other donors' samples.

CDR3 in amino acids: CASSTLTGWPGELFF. The CDR3 DNA follows: TGTGCCAGTAGTACCTTGACAGGGTGGCCCGGGGAGCTGTTTTTT. The V and J genes are TRBV19 and TRBJ2-2, with 7 bases identical to TRBD1. The CDR3 sequence is 15 residues long. The V gene's germline CDR1 is LNHDA and CDR2 SQIVND (reference sequence). The trim removed 4 bases at V and 6 bases at J, leaving 8 bases unmatched.